This T cell receptor (beta chain) was retrieved from a study of cytomegalovirus exposure and HLA in healthy donors. The V gene's germline CDR1 is MDHEN and CDR2 SYDVKM. The V and J ends lost 11 bases and 6 bases, in that order; junction bases with no gene match: 11. CDR3 length equals 16 residues. Researchers ran the PCR with 60 Vbeta and 13 Jbeta primers. Sequencing used immunoSEQ multiplex PCR; TCRdb keeps in-frame clones, though not all of them. The sample includes 150,000 to 200,000 clones, roughly four fifths of them seen just once. This receptor was identified in a man aged 45 to 65 in good health and CMV-seronegative. Sequenced: PBMCs. The chain has TRBV28 and TRBJ2-2, with 14 bases aligning to TRBD2. The CDR3 DNA reads as TGTGCCTCGACTAGCGGGGGGGCCAGAATCTCCGGGGAGCTGTTTTTT. This gives the protein CASTSGGARISGELFF.